The text below deals with one TCR beta chain. Its specificity is unknown. Sequenced by immunoSEQ multiplex PCR; TCRdb stores in-frame clones only, minus some. The table shows about 30,000 clones, with approximately 72% occurring only once. This sample is part of a study of early stage breast cancer tumors. Whole-study context: Each sample averaged approximately 9.6-fold read coverage.

V was trimmed by 5 bases and J by 5 bases, leaving 18 bases between them. In germline, CDR1 is SGHTA, CDR2 FQGNSA. The CDR3 totals 15 residues. Study-wide points: Tumors had approximately 2.5-fold higher T cell density and higher clonality than adjacent normal breast tissue. Comparing each tissue with blood distinguished tumor from normal in about 90% of the 16 patients.

The TCR comes from a person in their fifties or sixties with breast cancer. The chain has TRBV7-2 and TRBJ2-5; possible D gene TRBD1, 6 bases. The sequenced material came from blood. This CDR3 is CASSTQEGDPETQYF. CDR3 DNA: TGTGCCAGCAGCACTCAAGAGGGGGATCCGGAGACCCAGTACTTC.